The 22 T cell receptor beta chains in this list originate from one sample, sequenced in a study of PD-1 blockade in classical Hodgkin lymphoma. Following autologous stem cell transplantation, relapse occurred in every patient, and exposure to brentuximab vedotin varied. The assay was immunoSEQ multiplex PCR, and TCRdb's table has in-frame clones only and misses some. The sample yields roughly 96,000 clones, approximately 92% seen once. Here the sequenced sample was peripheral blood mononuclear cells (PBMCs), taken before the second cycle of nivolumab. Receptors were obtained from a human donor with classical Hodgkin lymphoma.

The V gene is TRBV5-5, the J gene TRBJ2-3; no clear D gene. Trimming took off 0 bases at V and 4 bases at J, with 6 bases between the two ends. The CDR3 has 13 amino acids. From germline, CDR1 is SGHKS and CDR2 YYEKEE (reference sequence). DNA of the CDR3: TGTGCCAGCAGCTTGGTTTCTCCAGATACGCAGTATTTT. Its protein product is CASSLVSPDTQYF.

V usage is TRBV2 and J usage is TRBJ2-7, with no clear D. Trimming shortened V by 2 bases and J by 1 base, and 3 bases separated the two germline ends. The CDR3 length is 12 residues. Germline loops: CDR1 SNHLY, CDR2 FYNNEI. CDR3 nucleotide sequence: TGTGCCAGCAGTGAAAAGTCCTACGAGCAGTACTTC. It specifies CASSEKSYEQYF. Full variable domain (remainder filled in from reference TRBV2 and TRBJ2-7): EPEVTQTPSHQVTQMGQEVILRCVPISNHLYFYWYRQILGQKVEFLVSFYNNEISEKSEIFDDQFSVERPDGSNFTLKIRSTKLEDSAMYFCASSEKSYEQYFGPGTRLTVT.

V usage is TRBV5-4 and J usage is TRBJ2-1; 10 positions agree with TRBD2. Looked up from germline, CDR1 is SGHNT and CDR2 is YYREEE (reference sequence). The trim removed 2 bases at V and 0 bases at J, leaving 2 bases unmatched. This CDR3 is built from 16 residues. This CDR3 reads CASSLAGGPSYNEQFF. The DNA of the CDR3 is TGTGCCAGCAGCTTAGCGGGAGGGCCCTCCTACAATGAGCAGTTCTTC. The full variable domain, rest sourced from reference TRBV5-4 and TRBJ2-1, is ETGVTQSPTHLIKTRGQQVTLRCSSQSGHNTVSWYQQALGQGPQFIFQYYREEENGRGNFPPRFSGLQFPNYSSELNVNALELDDSALYLCASSLAGGPSYNEQFFGPGTRLTVL.

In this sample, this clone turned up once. The CDR3 sequence is CASNQKGYEQYF. In DNA form, the CDR3 reads TGTGCCAGCAATCAGAAAGGGTACGAGCAGTACTTC. The chain carries TRBV28 and TRBJ2-7; no firm D call. The CDR3 has 12 amino acids. V was cut by 7 bases and J by 4 bases, with 11 bases left in between. Germline CDR1 and CDR2: MDHEN and SYDVKM.

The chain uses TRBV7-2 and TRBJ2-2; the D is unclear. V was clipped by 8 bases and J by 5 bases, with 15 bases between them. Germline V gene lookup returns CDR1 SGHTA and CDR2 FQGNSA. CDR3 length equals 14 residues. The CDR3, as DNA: TGTGCCAGCTACCAACAATCGGGTACCGGGGAGCTGTTTTTT. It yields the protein CASYQQSGTGELFF.

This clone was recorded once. This chain's CDR3 is CAGGGTAGKETQYF. The CDR3 DNA follows: TGTGCCGGGGGAGGGACGGCGGGGAAAGAGACCCAGTACTTC. The rearrangement links TRBV6-1 to TRBJ2-5, with 7 bases aligning to TRBD2. J was trimmed by 3 bases and V by 11 bases; bases with no gene match: 12. This CDR3 is 14 amino acids long. Germline V gives CDR1 MNHNS, CDR2 SASEGT.

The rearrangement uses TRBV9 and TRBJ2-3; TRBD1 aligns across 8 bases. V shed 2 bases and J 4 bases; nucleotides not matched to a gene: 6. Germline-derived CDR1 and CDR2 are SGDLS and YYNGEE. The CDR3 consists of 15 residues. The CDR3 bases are TGTGCCAGCAGCGTGACAGGGGCTGCCCCAGATACGCAGTATTTT. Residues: CASSVTGAAPDTQYF.

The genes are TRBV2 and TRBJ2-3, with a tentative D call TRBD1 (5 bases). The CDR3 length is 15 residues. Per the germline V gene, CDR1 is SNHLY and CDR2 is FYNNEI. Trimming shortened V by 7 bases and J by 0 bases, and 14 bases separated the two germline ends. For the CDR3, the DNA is TGTGCCAGCATTCGAAGGGGAAGTAGCACAGATACGCAGTATTTT. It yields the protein CASIRRGSSTDTQYF. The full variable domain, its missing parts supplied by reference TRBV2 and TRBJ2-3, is EPEVTQTPSHQVTQMGQEVILRCVPISNHLYFYWYRQILGQKVEFLVSFYNNEISEKSEIFDDQFSVERPDGSNFTLKIRSTKLEDSAMYFCASIRRGSSTDTQYFGPGTRLTVL.

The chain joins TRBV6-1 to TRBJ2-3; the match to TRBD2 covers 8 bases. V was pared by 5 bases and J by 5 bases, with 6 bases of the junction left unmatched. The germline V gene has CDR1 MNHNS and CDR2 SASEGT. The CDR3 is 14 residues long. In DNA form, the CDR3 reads TGTGCCAGCAGTCCCCGGGGACTAGAAGATACGCAGTATTTT. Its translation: CASSPRGLEDTQYF.

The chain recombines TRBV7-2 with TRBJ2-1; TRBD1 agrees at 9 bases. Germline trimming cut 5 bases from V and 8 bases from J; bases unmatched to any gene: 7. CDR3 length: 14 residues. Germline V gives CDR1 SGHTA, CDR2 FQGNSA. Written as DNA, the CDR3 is TGTGCCAGCAGCCCGGGACAGGGTAAATATGAGCAGTTCTTC. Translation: CASSPGQGKYEQFF.

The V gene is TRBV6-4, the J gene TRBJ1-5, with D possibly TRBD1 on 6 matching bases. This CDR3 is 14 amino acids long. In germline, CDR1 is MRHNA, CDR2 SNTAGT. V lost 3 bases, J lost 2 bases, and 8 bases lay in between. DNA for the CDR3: TGTGCCAGCAGTGAGGGGGGCGGCAATCAGCCCCAGCATTTT. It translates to CASSEGGGNQPQHF.

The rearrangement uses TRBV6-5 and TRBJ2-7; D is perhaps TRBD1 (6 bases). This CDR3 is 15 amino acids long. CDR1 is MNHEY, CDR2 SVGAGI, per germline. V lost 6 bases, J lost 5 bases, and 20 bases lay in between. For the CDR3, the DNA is TGTGCCAGCAGACCAAACCCTGACAGGACCCACGAGCAGTACTTC. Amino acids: CASRPNPDRTHEQYF.

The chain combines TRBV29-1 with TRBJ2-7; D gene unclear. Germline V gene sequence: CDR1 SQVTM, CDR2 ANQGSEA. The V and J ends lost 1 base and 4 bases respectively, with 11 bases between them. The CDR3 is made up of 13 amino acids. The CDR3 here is CSVEGQKAYEQYF. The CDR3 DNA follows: TGCAGCGTTGAAGGGCAGAAAGCGTACGAGCAGTACTTC.

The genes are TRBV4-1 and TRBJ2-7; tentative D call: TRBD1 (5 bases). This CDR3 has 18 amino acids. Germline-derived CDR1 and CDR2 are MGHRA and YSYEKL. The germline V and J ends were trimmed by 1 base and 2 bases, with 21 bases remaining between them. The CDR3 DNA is TGCGCCAGCAGCCAAGGGAGACTTTCAGGGTTTTTCGCCTACGAGCAGTACTTC. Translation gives CASSQGRLSGFFAYEQYF.

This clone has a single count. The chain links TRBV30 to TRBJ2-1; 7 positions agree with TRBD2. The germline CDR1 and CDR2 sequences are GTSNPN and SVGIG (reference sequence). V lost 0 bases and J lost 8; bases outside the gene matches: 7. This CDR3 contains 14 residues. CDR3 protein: CAWSVGAGRDEQFF. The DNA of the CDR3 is TGTGCCTGGAGTGTAGGGGCAGGGAGGGATGAGCAGTTCTTC. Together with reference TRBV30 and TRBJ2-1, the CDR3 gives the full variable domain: SQTIHQWPATLVQPVGSPLSLECTVEGTSNPNLYWYRQAAGRGLQLLFYSVGIGQISSEVPQNLSASRPQDRQFILSSKKLLLSDSGFYLCAWSVGAGRDEQFFGPGTRLTVL.

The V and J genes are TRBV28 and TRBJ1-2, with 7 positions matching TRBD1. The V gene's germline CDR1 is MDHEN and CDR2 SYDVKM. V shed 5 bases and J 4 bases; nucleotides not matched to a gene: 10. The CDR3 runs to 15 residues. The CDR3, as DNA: TGTGCCAGCAGTACCAGCTACAGGGGAATCTATGGCTACACCTTC. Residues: CASSTSYRGIYGYTF.

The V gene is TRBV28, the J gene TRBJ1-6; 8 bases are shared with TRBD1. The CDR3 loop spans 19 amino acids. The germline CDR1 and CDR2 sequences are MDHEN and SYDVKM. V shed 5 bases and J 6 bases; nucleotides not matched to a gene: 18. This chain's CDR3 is CASSPPRRTGWGSNSPLHF. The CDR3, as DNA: TGTGCCAGCAGTCCCCCCCGAAGGACAGGGTGGGGGTCTAATTCACCCCTCCACTTT.

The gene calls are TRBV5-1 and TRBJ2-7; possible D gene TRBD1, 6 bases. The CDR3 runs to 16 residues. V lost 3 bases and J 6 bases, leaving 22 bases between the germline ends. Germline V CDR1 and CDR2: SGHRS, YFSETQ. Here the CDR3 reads CASSSRPDSLVPEQYF. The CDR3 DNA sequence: TGCGCCAGCAGCTCGCGACCGGACAGCCTAGTCCCCGAGCAGTACTTC.

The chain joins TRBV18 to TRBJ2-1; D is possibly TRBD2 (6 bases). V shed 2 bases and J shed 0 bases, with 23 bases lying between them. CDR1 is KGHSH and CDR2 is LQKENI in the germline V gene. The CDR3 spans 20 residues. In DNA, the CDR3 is TGTGCCAGCTCACCAGGCCCGGGGGTGATGACAATAGACTCCTACAATGAGCAGTTCTTC. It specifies CASSPGPGVMTIDSYNEQFF.

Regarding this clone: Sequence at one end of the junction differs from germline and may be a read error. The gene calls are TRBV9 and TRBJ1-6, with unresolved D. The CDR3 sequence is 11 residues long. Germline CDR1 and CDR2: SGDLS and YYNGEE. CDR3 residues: CASSGDSPLHF. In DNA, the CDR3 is TGTGCCAGTAGCGGGGATTCACCCCTCCACTTT.

The chain's CDR3 is CASSQEGVYQPQHF. The DNA for the CDR3 is TGTGCCAGCAGCCAAGAGGGGGTTTATCAGCCCCAGCATTTT. V is TRBV2 and J is TRBJ1-5; D is perhaps TRBD1 (6 bases). This CDR3 is 14 amino acids long. Germline V gene lookup returns CDR1 SNHLY and CDR2 FYNNEI. Trimming shortened V by 6 bases and J by 5 bases, and 14 bases separated the two germline ends. Combining the CDR3 with reference TRBV2 and TRBJ1-5 gives the whole variable domain EPEVTQTPSHQVTQMGQEVILRCVPISNHLYFYWYRQILGQKVEFLVSFYNNEISEKSEIFDDQFSVERPDGSNFTLKIRSTKLEDSAMYFCASSQEGVYQPQHFGDGTRLSIL.

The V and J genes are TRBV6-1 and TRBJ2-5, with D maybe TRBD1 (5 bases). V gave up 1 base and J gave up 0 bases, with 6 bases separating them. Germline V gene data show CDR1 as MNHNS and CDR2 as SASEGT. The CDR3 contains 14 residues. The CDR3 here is CASSEGQYQETQYF. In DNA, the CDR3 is TGTGCCAGCAGTGAAGGACAGTACCAAGAGACCCAGTACTTC.